The 21 T cell receptor beta chains reported below all come from one sample, sequenced in a study of identical twins. One entry per CDR3 protein, called by TCRdb with MiXCR from the 5' RACE reads. This table holds roughly 690,000 distinct CDR3 sequences, 5.5% to 7.5% found once. Material for sequencing was naive T cells sorted from blood. These receptors were collected from a man aged 18-30 years in good health.

The J gene is TRBJ2-1, the V gene TRBV7-2; D ambiguous. The germline CDR1 and CDR2 sequences are SGHTA and FQGNSA. This CDR3 spans 13 amino acids. Trimming removed 0 bases at V and 6 bases at J, with 6 bases between. The CDR3 here is CASSLALFNEQFF. In DNA form, the CDR3 reads TGTGCCAGCAGCTTAGCGCTCTTCAATGAGCAGTTCTTC.

This clonotype was seen more than once but under ten times. The chain uses TRBV6-1 and TRBJ2-1, with 12 nucleotides matching TRBD2. The CDR3 totals 15 residues. Germline trimming cut 5 bases from V and 8 bases from J; bases unmatched to any gene: 7. CDR1 is MNHNS, CDR2 SASEGT, per germline. CDR3 amino acids: CASSPTSGSFDEQFF. The DNA of the CDR3 is TGTGCCAGCAGTCCGACTAGCGGGAGCTTCGATGAGCAGTTCTTC.

This clonotype showed up just a few times. The V call is TRBV24-1, the J call TRBJ2-3; D possibly corresponds to TRBD1 (5 bases). V was trimmed by 3 bases and J by 3 bases, leaving 9 bases between them. Germline CDR1 KGHDR, CDR2 SFDVKD. CDR3 length: 14 amino acids. This CDR3 is CATSDPRQTDTQYF. The CDR3 DNA sequence: TGTGCCACCAGTGATCCCCGACAGACAGATACGCAGTATTTT.

The CDR3 region is CATSTSGAKNIQYF. CDR3 nucleotides: TGTGCCACCAGCACATCGGGGGCCAAAAACATTCAGTACTTC. The chain carries TRBV15 and TRBJ2-4; D may be TRBD2 (5 bases). The germline gives CDR1 LNHNV, CDR2 YYDKDF (reference sequence). V was trimmed by 4 bases and J by 1 base, leaving 8 bases between them. The CDR3 has 14 amino acids. Filled out from reference TRBV15 and TRBJ2-4, the complete variable domain reads DAMVIQNPRYQVTQFGKPVTLSCSQTLNHNVMYWYQQKSSQAPKLLFHYYDKDFNNEADTPDNFQSRRPNTSFCFLDIRSPGLGDTAMYLCATSTSGAKNIQYFGAGTRLSVL.

This clonotype was seen ten or more times. The chain is built from TRBV28 and TRBJ1-2; 8 bases are shared with TRBD1. Trimming at V came to 4 bases and at J to 4 bases, leaving 14 bases not matched to a gene. This CDR3 spans 17 amino acids. Looked up from germline, CDR1 is MDHEN and CDR2 is SYDVKM. In DNA, the CDR3 is TGTGCCAGCAGTTCACGGACAGGGATTGATTGGGGCTATGGCTACACCTTC. Protein product: CASSSRTGIDWGYGYTF.

This clonotype was counted many times. V is TRBV12-3 or TRBV12-4 and J is TRBJ2-3, with D possibly matching TRBD2 (5 bases). The CDR3 has 15 residues. The ends were cut back, 5 bases at V and 4 bases at J, with 16 bases in the middle. This CDR3 is CASSPGSRVADTQYF. The CDR3 DNA reads TGTGCCAGCAGTCCGGGGTCAAGGGTGGCAGATACGCAGTATTTT.

This clonotype was found a few times. The chain recombines TRBV11-1 with TRBJ2-2, with 14 positions matching TRBD2. V gave up 0 bases and J gave up 5 bases; unmatched junction bases: 14. Germline V gene sequence: CDR1 SGHAT, CDR2 FQDESV (reference sequence). This CDR3 contains 21 residues. For the CDR3, the DNA is TGTGCCAGCAGCTTAGCGCCGGGACTAGCGGGAGTGCATTTCTTGACCGGGGAGCTGTTTTTT. Its translation: CASSLAPGLAGVHFLTGELFF.

The chain recombines TRBV20-1 with TRBJ2-1; 10 positions match TRBD1. The germline V gene has CDR1 DFQATT and CDR2 SNEGSKA (reference sequence). V was pared by 0 bases and J by 10 bases, with 6 bases of the junction left unmatched. The CDR3 totals 14 residues. The CDR3 protein is CSAREGTGATEQFF. In DNA form, the CDR3 reads TGCAGTGCTAGAGAGGGGACAGGGGCCACCGAGCAGTTCTTC.

This clonotype was seen many times. This chain links TRBV20-1 with TRBJ2-3, with 9 nucleotides matching TRBD2. The germline V gene encodes CDR1 DFQATT and CDR2 SNEGSKA (reference sequence). V lost 0 bases to trimming and J lost 1 base; unmatched junction nucleotides: 8. The CDR3 has 17 amino acids. CDR3: CSARDYLAGEGTDTQYF. The CDR3 DNA is TGCAGTGCTAGAGATTATTTAGCGGGAGAAGGCACAGATACGCAGTATTTT.

In this sample, this clonotype turned up a few times. CDR3 sequence: CAISEPGTNGGGDTQYF. CDR3 coding DNA: TGTGCCATCAGTGAGCCCGGGACTAACGGAGGGGGGGATACGCAGTATTTT. The gene calls are TRBV10-3 and TRBJ2-3; perhaps TRBD2 as D (7 bases). The V end was cut by 2 bases, the J end by 6 bases, with 21 bases between. The CDR3 is 17 residues long. In germline, CDR1 is ENHRY, CDR2 SYGVKD.

This chain joins TRBV4-3 and TRBJ2-7, with no clear D. Germline loops: CDR1 LGHNA, CDR2 YSLEER. This CDR3 region has 15 residues. Trimming took off 1 base at V and 0 bases at J, with 10 bases between the two ends. In nucleotides, the CDR3 is TGCGCCAGCAGCCAAGTTCGCCAGGACTCCTACGAGCAGTACTTC. Its protein is CASSQVRQDSYEQYF.

V is TRBV7-9 and J is TRBJ2-1, with 11 bases aligning to TRBD2. Per the germline V gene, CDR1 is SEHNR and CDR2 is FQNEAQ (reference sequence). J gave up 8 bases and V 5 bases, and 8 bases lay outside the gene matches. The CDR3 is 15 amino acids. CDR3 residues: CASSTTSGSIYEQFF. DNA for the CDR3: TGTGCCAGCAGCACCACTAGCGGGAGTATATATGAGCAGTTCTTC.

This clonotype was counted ten times or more. The V gene is TRBV20-1, the J gene TRBJ2-7, with D perhaps being TRBD1 or TRBD2 (5 bases each). Trimming took off 5 bases at V and 5 bases at J, with 16 bases between the two ends. Germline V gene data show CDR1 as DFQATT and CDR2 as SNEGSKA (reference sequence). The CDR3 loop spans 13 amino acids. CDR3 in DNA: TGCAGTGCTCACCAGGGAGTGGTAAACGAGCAGTACTTC. Residues: CSAHQGVVNEQYF.

This clonotype has at least ten counts. The genes are TRBV12-3 or TRBV12-4 and TRBJ2-3, with TRBD1 identical over 12 bases. The CDR3 is 15 residues long. V trimming: 5 bases; J trimming: 6 bases; junction bases outside the gene matches: 6. The CDR3 nucleotides are TGTGCCAGCAGTGACCGGGACAGGGGGCGGGATACGCAGTATTTT. This encodes CASSDRDRGRDTQYF.

The CDR3 reads CASSEDRREPQHF. CDR3 bases: TGTGCCAGCAGTGAAGACAGGCGGGAGCCCCAGCATTTT. The chain has TRBV2 and TRBJ1-5; D is possibly TRBD1 (5 bases). Trimming removed 1 base at V and 8 bases at J, with 9 bases between. Looked up from germline, CDR1 is SNHLY and CDR2 is FYNNEI. The CDR3 runs to 13 residues.

This clonotype was counted only a few times. The genes are TRBV5-4 and TRBJ2-7; weak D call: TRBD1 (5 bases). Germline CDR1 SGHNT, CDR2 YYREEE (reference sequence). The CDR3 extends over 14 amino acids. Trimming cost V 4 bases and J 5 bases, with 16 bases left between them. The CDR3 DNA reads as TGTGCCAGCAGCCCAGGGTCTCTTCGGCACGAGCAGTACTTC. Amino acids: CASSPGSLRHEQYF.

The chain combines TRBV5-1 with TRBJ1-1; D unresolved. The V end was cut by 4 bases, the J end by 3 bases, with 10 bases between. The CDR3 runs 13 residues. Germline V gene sequence: CDR1 SGHRS, CDR2 YFSETQ. Here the CDR3 reads CASSGTEDTEAFF. The CDR3 DNA reads TGCGCCAGCAGCGGTACAGAAGACACTGAAGCTTTCTTT.

This chain links TRBV7-9 with TRBJ2-5; the match to TRBD2 covers 14 bases. Germline CDR1 reads SEHNR; CDR2 reads FQNEAQ (reference sequence). This CDR3 has 15 residues. Trimming cost V 5 bases and J 4 bases; bases outside gene matches: 3. This CDR3 reads CASSGTSGSSETQYF. DNA of the CDR3: TGTGCCAGCAGCGGGACTAGCGGGAGTTCAGAGACCCAGTACTTC.

This clonotype was seen repeatedly, ten times or more. V is TRBV6-5 and J is TRBJ2-1; 7 nucleotides agree with TRBD2. This CDR3 is built from 17 residues. The trim removed 0 bases at V and 7 bases at J, leaving 12 bases unmatched. Germline V lookup: CDR1 MNHEY, CDR2 SVGAGI. The CDR3 DNA sequence: TGTGCCAGCAGTTACTCCGGGCTAGCGGAGTGGGGGAATGAGCAGTTCTTC. Translated, it gives CASSYSGLAEWGNEQFF.

The table lists this clonotype with many counts. The V gene is TRBV20-1, the J gene TRBJ1-5, with TRBD1 matching 7 bases. Per germline, CDR1 DFQATT and CDR2 SNEGSKA (reference sequence). The CDR3 spans 16 residues. J gave up 4 bases and V 3 bases, and 12 bases lay outside the gene matches. In DNA, the CDR3 is TGCAGTGCTAGGAGGATGGGAGGACAGGCAAATCAGCCCCAGCATTTT. This encodes CSARRMGGQANQPQHF.

The chain is built from TRBV11-2 and TRBJ2-7; D uncertain. V dropped 3 bases and J dropped 2 bases, with 2 bases sitting between them. Germline loops: CDR1 SGHAT, CDR2 FQNNGV. The CDR3 contains 11 residues. CDR3 sequence reads: CASSLTYEQYV. Written as DNA, the CDR3 is TGTGCCAGCAGCTTGACCTACGAGCAGTACGTC.